Following are 5 T cell receptor beta chains from one sample sequenced in a study of cytomegalovirus exposure and HLA in healthy donors. 60 Vbeta and 13 Jbeta primers were used in PCR. Generated by immunoSEQ multiplex PCR, the TCRdb table keeps only in-frame clones and is missing some. The sample carries about 120,000 clones, around 65% recorded once. Sample: PBMCs. The receptors were gathered from a man younger than 35 in good health and CMV-seronegative.

The rearrangement uses TRBV6-1 and TRBJ1-4, with 7 bases lining up with TRBD1. V gave up 6 bases and J gave up 5 bases; unmatched junction bases: 9. CDR1 and CDR2 (germline): MNHNS, SASEGT. The CDR3 is made up of 15 amino acids. The CDR3 DNA reads as TGTGCCAGCAGCCCGGCCAGGGGGAGAAATGAAAAACTGTTTTTT. It specifies CASSPARGRNEKLFF.

The chain couples TRBV6-1 to TRBJ2-2, with 7 bases matching TRBD1. Germline values: CDR1 MNHNS, CDR2 SASEGT. V gave up 4 bases and J gave up 4 bases; unmatched junction bases: 6. This CDR3 has 15 amino acids. The CDR3 sequence is CASSAKTGTTGELFF. CDR3 bases: TGTGCCAGCAGTGCCAAGACAGGGACCACCGGGGAGCTGTTTTTT.

The chain uses TRBV7-7 and TRBJ2-1, with TRBD1 matching 11 bases. CDR1 is SSHAT, CDR2 FNYEAQ, per germline (reference sequence). This CDR3 spans 15 amino acids. Losses at the gene ends were 4 bases for V and 7 bases for J; bases not matched to a gene: 6. The CDR3 region has the DNA TGTGCCAGCAGCTACGGACAGGGGGCTGGGAATGAGCAGTTCTTC. It specifies CASSYGQGAGNEQFF.

The V and J genes are TRBV5-1 and TRBJ1-6; D call uncertain. The CDR3 totals 14 residues. V dropped 5 bases and J dropped 7 bases, with 13 bases sitting between them. Germline V gives CDR1 SGHRS, CDR2 YFSETQ. CDR3 sequence: CASSPREDNSPLHF. The CDR3 nucleotides read TGCGCCAGCAGTCCGAGGGAGGACAATTCACCCCTCCACTTT.

The V and J genes are TRBV6-1 and TRBJ2-5; 7 bases fit TRBD1. The tail of the sequence fits TRBJ2-7 better, so the J call may be wrong. This CDR3 contains 16 residues. CDR1 MNHNS and CDR2 SASEGT come from the germline V gene. Written as DNA, the CDR3 is TGTGCCAGCAGTGTTTTTGGGGGTCAGGGGGCCTACGAGCAGTACTTC. This codes for CASSVFGGQGAYEQYF.